This T cell receptor (beta chain) was observed in a study of OX40 agonist ivuxolimab in advanced cancers. For the study in its entirety: The costimulatory receptor OX40 (CD134) was targeted by ivuxolimab, a fully human IgG2 agonistic monoclonal antibody. Intravenous ivuxolimab was administered to patients every 2 weeks at six dose levels: 0.01, 0.1, 0.3, 1.5, 3 and 10 mg/kg. Of the roughly 52 dose-escalation patients, hepatocellular carcinoma was present in about 19, melanoma in approximately 15, renal cell carcinoma in 9 and head and neck cancer in 9. In the dose-escalation cohort, 65% to 90% of patients were male, and the mean age was approximately 60 years, with a range of about 20 to 79. Prior anti-PD-1, anti-PD-L1 or anti-CTLA-4 therapy was permitted, and checkpoint inhibitors had been received by roughly 42% of dose-escalation patients. Three dose-escalation patients achieved partial responses, one with hepatocellular carcinoma and two with cutaneous melanoma. Peripheral TCRbeta sequencing was intended to test whether TCR sequence diversity was altered and clonal T-cell expansion was caused by ivuxolimab. The paper covers the monotherapy dose-escalation part of the phase I ivuxolimab trial, which included N of about 50 patients. Findings and caveats that apply to the study as a whole: After ivuxolimab, CD8+ T cells had more expanded clones than CD4+ T cells on average. Which antigens the clonally expanded peripheral T cells were specific for was not determined. Low levels of normalized T-cell clonal expansion were also seen in some nonresponding patients. In partial responders in the 0.1-3.0 mg/kg groups, normalized peripheral clonal expansion was found to be among the lowest, especially among CD8+ T cells. At doses of 0.1 to 3.0 mg/kg, clonal expansion of both CD4+ and CD8+ blood T cells was observed from baseline to week 6.

Measured from the cysteine to the phenylalanine, the CDR3 is 16 residues long. Left in the record is the CDR3 DNA by itself, 48 bases read in frame from the first base. The CDR1 and CDR2 encoded by the germline V gene are SGHDN and FVKESK. Trimming takes 1 base from V and 7 bases from J, and the germline ends sit 19 bases apart. The trial excluded patients who had a history of autoimmune disease or were on systemic immunosuppression. Peripheral blood for TCR sequencing was drawn from every dose cohort at baseline, at cycle 4 day 1 and at cycle 7 day 1. Samples came from an open-label, multicenter, first-in-human phase I dose-escalation trial of ivuxolimab. The trial enrolled adults with locally advanced or metastatic head and neck squamous cell, hepatocellular, melanoma or renal cell carcinoma. Before TCR sequencing, CD4+ T cells and CD8+ T cells were sorted from peripheral blood as separate populations.

To note about this clone: The specificity of this receptor is unknown. Base qualities are missing; no much larger clone stands one base away.

To sequence the TCRbeta CDR3 region, genomic DNA was isolated from the sorted cells. The immunoSEQ Assay was used for sequencing of TCRbeta CDR3 regions. This immuneACCESS table, as held by TCRdb, lists in-frame sequences with V and J called but not all clones. Of the missing ones, under half trace to an unresolved V gene in checked studies; the others have no known cause. This sample gives 55,000 to 80,000 clones in total; around 84% of them show up just once. Of the sample, 2% to 2.5% falls within the top ten clones. The sequence came from an adult with an advanced solid tumor such as melanoma, head and neck, liver or kidney cancer. The rearrangement joined TRBV14 to TRBJ1-1; there is no confident call for the D gene. The material was CD4+ or CD8+ T cells sorted from blood, obtained in a trial of the OX40 agonist ivuxolimab. The nucleotide sequence is TGTGCCAGCAGCCAAGGGGTCATCAGGTACCCTTATGAAGCTTTCTTT. This gives the protein CASSQGVIRYPYEAFF.